These 22 T cell receptor beta chains were all obtained from the same sample, sequenced in a study of T cells expressing NK-cell markers. TCRdb reprocessed the 5' RACE reads and reports one entry per CDR3 protein, with no DNA. The sample's table shows tens of thousands of distinct CDR3 sequences. What was sequenced was blood T cells: a sorted CD56 or NKG2C T cell subset, CD4+ or CD8+ T cells, or bulk PBMC T cells (not recorded which). The receptors derive from a man between 18 and 69 years old in good health.

This chain connects TRBV9 to TRBJ2-3; TCRdb's D call of TRBD2 is untestable without DNA. CDR1 is SGDLS, CDR2 YYNGEE, per germline. The CDR3 is 16 amino acids. CDR3 sequence reads: CASSVGSGASTDTQYF.

This chain connects TRBV20-1 to TRBJ2-2. This CDR3 spans 13 amino acids. Per the germline V gene, CDR1 is DFQATT and CDR2 is SNEGSKA (reference sequence). The CDR3 spells CSASASEAGELFF.

The chain has TRBV28 and TRBJ2-1; checking the TCRdb D call of TRBD1 is not possible without DNA. Looked up from germline, CDR1 is MDHEN and CDR2 is SYDVKM. This CDR3 is 14 amino acids long. The CDR3 loop is CASRGQGVIDEQFF.

CDR3 amino acids: CASSLFTSGKELFF. V usage is TRBV28 and J usage is TRBJ2-2; checking the TCRdb D call of TRBD2 is not possible without DNA. This CDR3 region has 14 residues. Per the germline V gene, CDR1 is MDHEN and CDR2 is SYDVKM.

The chain joins TRBV4-3 to TRBJ2-7; TCRdb calls TRBD1, which cannot be checked without DNA. The CDR3 runs to 14 residues. Germline V gene sequence: CDR1 LGHNA, CDR2 YSLEER. The CDR3 loop reads CASSQEPRGDEQYF.

The V and J genes are TRBV5-1 and TRBJ2-7; lacking DNA, the TRBD2 call made by TCRdb goes unchecked. The CDR3 contains 13 residues. The V gene's germline CDR1 is SGHRS and CDR2 YFSETQ. CDR3 sequence reads: CASSFQGGYEQYF.

This sequence joins TRBV12-3 or TRBV12-4 and TRBJ1-4. This CDR3 comprises 12 residues. This chain's CDR3 is CASSFSGEKLFF.

The chain employs TRBV7-9 and TRBJ1-2; absent DNA, TCRdb's TRBD1 call cannot be checked. Germline CDR1 SEHNR, CDR2 FQNEAQ (reference sequence). The CDR3 has 16 residues. The CDR3 protein is CASSFPGTGGGYGYTF.

The gene calls are TRBV25-1 and TRBJ2-7; TCRdb selects TRBD1, and the lack of DNA leaves this call unchecked. The CDR3 sequence is 17 residues long. Germline V CDR1 and CDR2: MGHDK, SYGVNS. The CDR3 sequence is CASSECTSGTGAYEQYF.

The chain is built from TRBV19 and TRBJ2-1; the D call of TRBD1 rests on TCRdb alone, since no DNA is present to check it. In germline, CDR1 is LNHDA, CDR2 SQIVND (reference sequence). The CDR3 covers 14 residues. CDR3 region: CASSIQGIYNEQFF.

V usage is TRBV6-5 and J usage is TRBJ2-1. Germline V gene data show CDR1 as MNHEY and CDR2 as SVGAGI. The CDR3 runs to 14 residues. The CDR3 spells CASSYDSLYNEQFF.

The V call is TRBV27, the J call TRBJ2-1; TCRdb's D call of TRBD2 is untestable without DNA. This CDR3 contains 17 residues. Germline V gene data show CDR1 as MNHEY and CDR2 as SMNVEV (reference sequence). CDR3 sequence: CASSPIGLAGSYNEQFF.

The J gene is TRBJ1-5, the V gene TRBV6-2 or TRBV6-3. The CDR3 has 15 residues. Germline-derived CDR1 and CDR2 are MNHEY and SVGEGT. The CDR3 here is CASSYGQSKGQPQHF.

The gene calls are TRBV27 and TRBJ2-5; no DNA is available, so the TRBD1 call from TCRdb remains unchecked. This CDR3 comprises 15 residues. The germline CDR1 and CDR2 sequences are MNHEY and SMNVEV (reference sequence). The CDR3 protein is CASSRNSGGWETQYF.

The chain recombines TRBV5-1 with TRBJ2-7; the TCRdb call, TRBD2, lacks DNA for checking. The CDR3 has 16 residues. CDR1 and CDR2 (germline): SGHRS, YFSETQ. The chain's CDR3 is CASSFIEGLAGSEQYF. Together with reference TRBV5-1 and TRBJ2-7, the CDR3 gives the full variable domain: KAGVTQTPRYLIKTRGQQVTLSCSPISGHRSVSWYQQTPGQGLQFLFEYFSETQRNKGNFPGRFSGRQFSNSRSEMNVSTLELGDSALYLCASSFIEGLAGSEQYFGPGTRLTVT.

The chain joins TRBV9 to TRBJ2-1; TCRdb's assignment of TRBD2 cannot be checked, as there is no DNA. Germline V lookup: CDR1 SGDLS, CDR2 YYNGEE. The CDR3 runs to 15 residues. The CDR3 reads CASNPGTSGGQEQFF.

The chain joins TRBV12-3 or TRBV12-4 to TRBJ2-1; the TRBD2 assignment by TCRdb is unverifiable without DNA. The CDR3 runs 14 residues. CDR3: CASSLTGGNNEQFF.

V usage is TRBV25-1 and J usage is TRBJ2-2; the D gene TCRdb calls, TRBD1, cannot be checked with no DNA. CDR1 is MGHDK and CDR2 is SYGVNS in the germline V gene. The CDR3 totals 16 residues. The CDR3 spells CASSDLDRGDTGELFF. Full variable domain (outside the CDR3, taken from reference TRBV25-1 and TRBJ2-2): EADIYQTPRYLVIGTGKKITLECSQTMGHDKMYWYQQDPGMELHLIHYSYGVNSTEKGDLSSESTVSRIRTEHFPLTLESARPSHTSQYLCASSDLDRGDTGELFFGEGSRLTVL.

The V and J genes are TRBV28 and TRBJ1-2; no DNA is available, so the TRBD1 call from TCRdb remains unchecked. This CDR3 is built from 13 residues. In germline, CDR1 is MDHEN, CDR2 SYDVKM. The CDR3 spells CASSPPGAYGYTF.

The CDR3 spells CASSQGRIKTNYGYTF. This chain connects TRBV3-1 to TRBJ1-2. The germline gives CDR1 LGHDT, CDR2 YNNKEL (reference sequence). The CDR3 spans 16 residues. Supplemented by reference TRBV3-1 and TRBJ1-2, the full variable domain reads DTAVSQTPKYLVTQMGNDKSIKCEQNLGHDTMYWYKQDSKKFLKIMFSYNNKELIINETVPNRFSPKSPDKAHLNLHINSLELGDSAVYFCASSQGRIKTNYGYTFGSGTRLTVV.

J is TRBJ2-3 and V is TRBV6-5; TCRdb's D call, TRBD1, is unchecked because there is no DNA. CDR1 is MNHEY and CDR2 is SVGAGI in the germline V gene. The CDR3 extends over 18 amino acids. CDR3 amino acids: CASSYHPEGGHPPDTQYF.

V is TRBV19 and J is TRBJ2-7; TCRdb gives TRBD1 as the D gene, but with no DNA this cannot be confirmed. The CDR3 is 18 amino acids. CDR1 LNHDA and CDR2 SQIVND come from the germline V gene (reference sequence). CDR3: CASSTRTGLLTSSYEQYF.